Each of the 6 T cell receptor beta chains below was sequenced from the same sample in a study of regulatory T cells in long-lasting Graves disease. Time point reported: newly diagnosed GD, antithyroid drugs for less than 3 months. Construction of the TCR library relied on RNA isolated from PBMCs. The TCR beta library used iRepertoire HTBI primers with Arm-PCR amplification of CDR3. Each CDR3 protein gets one entry after TCRdb re-called the multiplex PCR reads with MiXCR. Of under 400,000 distinct CDR3 sequences in the sample, 16% were seen once. These same records also appear under a second study, on T cells in Graves' hyperthyroidism and ophthalmopathy.

The specimen comprised peripheral blood mononuclear cells (PBMCs), sampled at new diagnosis, from a patient treated with antithyroid drugs. These TCRs come from a man in his forties or fifties with Graves disease.

This clonotype was seen repeatedly, ten times or more. The chain couples TRBV10-3 to TRBJ2-7; unclear D gene. The germline V gene has CDR1 ENHRY and CDR2 SYGVKD. CDR3 size: 12 residues. Trimming took off 2 bases at V and 7 bases at J, with 9 bases between the two ends. The CDR3 region is CAISEVGSEQYF. CDR3 sequence (DNA): TGTGCCATCAGTGAGGTGGGGTCTGAGCAGTACTTC.

This clonotype has only a few counts. The genes are TRBV7-2 and TRBJ2-5; TRBD1 agrees at 10 bases. J gave up 5 bases and V 5 bases, and 5 bases lay outside the gene matches. This CDR3 spans 14 amino acids. Germline CDR1 and CDR2: SGHTA and FQGNSA. CDR3 sequence reads: CASSRDRGPETQYF. In DNA, the CDR3 is TGTGCCAGCAGCCGTGACAGGGGGCCCGAGACCCAGTACTTC.

Only a few counts were recorded for this clonotype. This CDR3 reads CSVDGLAGGQQYF. In nucleotides, the CDR3 is TGCAGCGTTGATGGACTAGCGGGGGGGCAGCAGTATTTT. This chain joins TRBV29-1 and TRBJ2-3; 15 nucleotides line up with TRBD2. V dropped 3 bases and J dropped 11; count of bases not matched to a gene: 3. Germline CDR1 reads SQVTM; CDR2 reads ANQGSEA. The CDR3 is 13 amino acids.

This clonotype was observed a few times. This chain connects TRBV6-5 to TRBJ1-1; a possible D gene is TRBD1 (6 bases). This CDR3 is built from 13 residues. Germline CDR1 and CDR2: MNHEY and SVGAGI. V shed 3 bases and J shed 6 bases, with 11 bases lying between them. The CDR3 is CASSYDRRAEAFF. The CDR3 DNA reads TGTGCCAGCAGTTATGACAGGCGGGCTGAAGCTTTCTTT.

In this sample, this clonotype turned up many times. The V call is TRBV7-2, the J call TRBJ2-5, with unresolved D. The CDR3 sequence is 13 residues long. Germline loops: CDR1 SGHTA, CDR2 FQGNSA. The V and J ends lost 5 bases and 7 bases respectively, with 14 bases between them. The chain's CDR3 is CASSPGDRGTQYF. The CDR3 DNA follows: TGTGCCAGCAGCCCTGGCGACCGTGGGACCCAGTACTTC.

This clonotype was detected ten times or more. The V and J genes are TRBV6-1 and TRBJ2-3; 11 nucleotides line up with TRBD2. The J call is doubtful: the DNA matches TRBJ2-7 better. Germline CDR1 MNHNS, CDR2 SASEGT. The CDR3 runs 17 residues. The CDR3 sequence: CASRPSVLAGAVHEQYF. The CDR3 region has the DNA TGTGCCAGCAGACCCTCCGTACTAGCGGGGGCGGTCCACGAGCAGTACTTC.